The 23 T cell receptor beta chains below come from one sample, sequenced in a study of OX40 agonist ivuxolimab in advanced cancers. The assay was immunoSEQ multiplex PCR, and TCRdb's table has in-frame clones only and misses some. Seen here are roughly 90,000 clones, around nine tenths observed once, and the top ten hold less than 1.5%. The input for sequencing was CD4+ or CD8+ T cells sorted from blood, taken in a trial of the OX40 agonist ivuxolimab. The receptors originated from an adult with an advanced solid tumor such as melanoma, head and neck, liver or kidney cancer.

The chain uses TRBV18 and TRBJ1-2; TRBD1 matches 7 bases. In germline, CDR1 is KGHSH, CDR2 LQKENI. This CDR3 comprises 14 residues. The ends lost 5 bases at V and 12 bases at J; junction bases unmatched: 15. CDR3 bases: TGTGCCAGCTCAAAACAGGGGATGAGCGGCGGGGACACCTTC. Amino acid sequence: CASSKQGMSGGDTF. The full variable domain, completed using reference TRBV18 and TRBJ1-2, is NAGVMQNPRHLVRRRGQEARLRCSPMKGHSHVYWYRQLPEEGLKFMVYLQKENIIDESGMPKERFSAEFPKEGPSILRIQQVVRGDSAAYFCASSKQGMSGGDTFGSGTRLTVV.

This chain connects TRBV6-1 to TRBJ2-5, with D unclear. With 0 bases removed from V and 5 bases from J, the gap between germline ends came to 7 bases. CDR1 is MNHNS and CDR2 is SASEGT in the germline V gene. The CDR3 runs to 13 residues. CDR3 protein: CASSEASGETQYF. The CDR3 bases are TGTGCCAGCAGTGAAGCCTCTGGCGAGACCCAGTACTTC.

The chain is built from TRBV28 and TRBJ1-6; 7 bases map to TRBD1. CDR1 MDHEN and CDR2 SYDVKM come from the germline V gene. V trimming: 7 bases; J trimming: 11 bases; junction bases outside the gene matches: 17. The CDR3 covers 16 residues. CDR3 sequence reads: CASIGTVLTGGTPLHF. Written as DNA, the CDR3 is TGTGCCAGCATCGGGACAGTGCTGACCGGGGGGACACCCCTCCACTTT.

J is TRBJ2-5 and V is TRBV4-1; TRBD1 aligns across 10 bases. CDR1 and CDR2 from the germline V gene are MGHRA and YSYEKL. The CDR3 has 16 residues. V dropped 1 base and J dropped 5; count of bases not matched to a gene: 7. CDR3 nucleotides: TGCGCCAGCAGCCAAGGCTTCGGGACAGGGGTTGAGACCCAGTACTTC. It codes for CASSQGFGTGVETQYF.

The chain uses TRBV27 and TRBJ2-7; D is possibly TRBD1 (6 bases). The germline V and J ends were trimmed by 4 bases and 9 bases, with 16 bases remaining between them. CDR3 length equals 13 residues. The V gene's germline CDR1 is MNHEY and CDR2 SMNVEV (reference sequence). CDR3 bases: TGTGCCAGCAGTTGGGGGCCCGGGACCCCGCAGTACTTC. Its translation is CASSWGPGTPQYF.

This chain uses TRBV7-2 with TRBJ2-2; unclear D gene. V lost 5 bases and J 6 bases, leaving 13 bases between the germline ends. There are 14 residues in the CDR3. Germline V gives CDR1 SGHTA, CDR2 FQGNSA. The CDR3, as DNA: TGTGCCAGCAGCCCTCAGGTGGCGGCCGGGGAGCTGTTTTTT. Translation: CASSPQVAAGELFF.

The chain employs TRBV18 and TRBJ2-7; D perhaps matches TRBD1 (6 bases). V was trimmed by 3 bases and J by 2 bases, leaving 17 bases between them. CDR3 length: 16 residues. In germline, CDR1 is KGHSH, CDR2 LQKENI. The DNA of the CDR3 is TGTGCCAGCTCACCCATACCCCCAGGACAGACCTACGAGCAGTACTTC. Translation gives CASSPIPPGQTYEQYF.

This chain joins TRBV6-5 and TRBJ2-7; D might be TRBD1 (6 bases). The CDR3 spans 14 residues. The germline V gene encodes CDR1 MNHEY and CDR2 SVGAGI. Trimming cost V 1 base and J 6 bases, with 13 bases left between them. The CDR3 region is CASSYLNRVREQYF. As DNA, the CDR3 is TGTGCCAGCAGTTACTTAAACAGGGTCCGCGAGCAGTACTTC.

The gene calls are TRBV6-6 and TRBJ2-7; the D is unclear. There are 15 residues in the CDR3. The germline V gene has CDR1 MNHNY and CDR2 SVGAGI (reference sequence). Deletions cut 0 bases from V and 0 bases from J, with 9 bases between. CDR3 residues: CASSYSKGPSYEQYF. The CDR3 bases are TGTGCCAGCAGTTACTCGAAAGGGCCCTCCTACGAGCAGTACTTC.

The rearrangement links TRBV19 to TRBJ1-2; D is perhaps TRBD1 (5 bases). The germline V gene encodes CDR1 LNHDA and CDR2 SQIVND (reference sequence). This CDR3 is 14 amino acids long. V lost 8 bases to trimming and J lost 0 bases, with 13 bases between them. CDR3 sequence reads: CASRAGLANYGYTF. The CDR3 region has the DNA TGTGCCAGTCGGGCGGGACTTGCTAACTATGGCTACACCTTC. Full variable domain (missing parts from reference TRBV19 and TRBJ1-2): DGGITQSPKYLFRKEGQNVTLSCEQNLNHDAMYWYRQDPGQGLRLIYYSQIVNDFQKGDIAEGYSVSREKKESFPLTVTSAQKNPTAFYLCASRAGLANYGYTFGSGTRLTVV.

This sequence joins TRBV5-6 and TRBJ2-7; possible D gene TRBD2, 5 bases. The CDR3 consists of 15 residues. Per the germline V gene, CDR1 is SGHDT and CDR2 is YYEEEE. V was cut by 2 bases and J by 2 bases, with 14 bases left in between. The CDR3 reads CASSLNGEPAYEQYF. CDR3 in DNA: TGTGCCAGCAGCTTAAACGGGGAACCAGCCTACGAGCAGTACTTC.

V gene TRBV7-9 combines with J gene TRBJ2-7; D is possibly TRBD1 or TRBD2 (5 bases each). Germline CDR1 is SEHNR and CDR2 is FQNEAQ (reference sequence). The CDR3 runs 14 residues. Trimming took 5 bases from V and 7 from J, leaving 18 bases between them. CDR3 sequence reads: CASSPRQGTGEQYF. The CDR3 DNA is TGTGCCAGCAGCCCCCGGCAAGGGACGGGGGAGCAGTACTTC.

The rearrangement joins TRBV7-8 to TRBJ1-1, with D unclear. V lost 4 bases and J lost 0, with 12 bases in between. CDR3 length: 15 amino acids. The germline V gene encodes CDR1 SGHVS and CDR2 FQNEAQ. CDR3 protein: CASSSLMSVNTEAFF. The CDR3 DNA reads TGTGCCAGCAGCTCCCTAATGTCGGTGAACACTGAAGCTTTCTTT.

This chain joins TRBV10-3 and TRBJ2-1; 11 bases agree with TRBD2. The CDR3 sequence is 15 residues long. Trimming at V came to 6 bases and at J to 3 bases, leaving 4 bases not matched to a gene. Per germline, CDR1 ENHRY and CDR2 SYGVKD. The CDR3 DNA reads as TGTGCCATCAGGCCGGGACTAGCGGACTACAATGAGCAGTTCTTC. The encoded protein is CAIRPGLADYNEQFF.

The chain combines TRBV6-5 with TRBJ1-6; a weak D match, TRBD1 (5 bases). The CDR3 has 13 residues. V was trimmed by 11 bases and J by 6 bases, leaving 14 bases between them. Germline V gene data show CDR1 as MNHEY and CDR2 as SVGAGI. As DNA, the CDR3 is TGTGCCGCAGGGTCCCTTTTTAATTCACCCCTCCACTTT. The encoded protein is CAAGSLFNSPLHF.

This clone showed up just once. The rearrangement uses TRBV23-1 and TRBJ2-5; D might be TRBD1 or TRBD2, each matching 5 bases. TRBV23-1 is flagged as an ORF with uncertain function. V gave up 7 bases and J gave up 7 bases, with 16 bases separating them. The CDR3 runs 13 residues. CDR3 protein: CASTRGAQRTQYF. For the CDR3, the DNA is TGCGCCAGCACCCGAGGGGCCCAACGGACCCAGTACTTC.

V is TRBV9 and J is TRBJ2-7; perhaps TRBD2 as D (6 bases). CDR3 size: 14 residues. The V end was cut by 4 bases, the J end by 6 bases, with 17 bases between. The germline V gene encodes CDR1 SGDLS and CDR2 YYNGEE. The DNA for the CDR3 is TGTGCCAGCAGCATAGGGACTGCCCGGGGCGAGCAGTACTTC. Its translation: CASSIGTARGEQYF.

This chain connects TRBV5-1 to TRBJ1-4; tentative D call: TRBD1 (5 bases). The CDR3 has 16 residues. V lost 0 bases and J lost 8, with 17 bases in between. The germline V gene has CDR1 SGHRS and CDR2 YFSETQ. Here the CDR3 reads CASSLAGSRVEEKLFF. The CDR3 nucleotides are TGCGCCAGCAGCTTGGCCGGAAGCAGGGTGGAGGAAAAACTGTTTTTT.

This clone has only one observation. The V call is TRBV5-1, the J call TRBJ1-1; 9 positions agree with TRBD1. V gave up 0 bases and J gave up 4 bases; unmatched junction bases: 1. Germline-derived CDR1 and CDR2 are SGHRS and YFSETQ. This CDR3 region has 14 residues. The CDR3, as DNA: TGCGCCAGCAGCTTGGAGACAGGGGGCACTGAAGCTTTCTTT. Encoded protein: CASSLETGGTEAFF.

This clone was observed a handful of times. CDR3 nucleotide sequence: TGTGCCAGCAGCTTAGACAGGGGAACTGAAGCTTTCTTT. Protein sequence: CASSLDRGTEAFF. This chain uses TRBV11-2 with TRBJ1-1; tentatively, D is TRBD1 (6 bases). The CDR3 has 13 amino acids. The V end lost 0 bases, the J end lost 5 bases, and 7 bases lay between the germline ends. Germline lookup yields CDR1 SGHAT and CDR2 FQNNGV.

Points on this clone: Relative to the germline gene, one junction end is altered; a read error may explain this. The J gene is TRBJ2-7, the V gene TRBV7-2, with D perhaps TRBD1 (7 bases). CDR3 length equals 16 residues. Looked up from germline, CDR1 is SGHTA and CDR2 is FQGNSA. The CDR3 loop is CASSVAGGGLTYEQYF. The CDR3, as DNA: TGTGCCAGCAGCGTAGCCGGAGGGGGCCTCACCTACGAGCAGTACTTC.

The chain combines TRBV9 with TRBJ1-1; the match to TRBD1 covers 8 bases. The ends lost 1 base at V and 0 bases at J; junction bases unmatched: 2. Germline CDR1 is SGDLS and CDR2 is YYNGEE. The CDR3 consists of 15 residues. CDR3 protein: CASSVRDRMNTEAFF. CDR3 DNA sequence: TGTGCCAGCAGCGTAAGGGACAGGATGAACACTGAAGCTTTCTTT.

The chain is built from TRBV2 and TRBJ2-1, with 9 bases matching TRBD2. Germline lookup yields CDR1 SNHLY and CDR2 FYNNEI. The ends lost 8 bases at V and 8 bases at J; junction bases unmatched: 10. The CDR3 totals 14 residues. CDR3 loop: CASGSGTSFHEQFF. DNA for the CDR3: TGTGCCAGCGGCTCCGGGACTAGCTTCCATGAGCAGTTCTTC.